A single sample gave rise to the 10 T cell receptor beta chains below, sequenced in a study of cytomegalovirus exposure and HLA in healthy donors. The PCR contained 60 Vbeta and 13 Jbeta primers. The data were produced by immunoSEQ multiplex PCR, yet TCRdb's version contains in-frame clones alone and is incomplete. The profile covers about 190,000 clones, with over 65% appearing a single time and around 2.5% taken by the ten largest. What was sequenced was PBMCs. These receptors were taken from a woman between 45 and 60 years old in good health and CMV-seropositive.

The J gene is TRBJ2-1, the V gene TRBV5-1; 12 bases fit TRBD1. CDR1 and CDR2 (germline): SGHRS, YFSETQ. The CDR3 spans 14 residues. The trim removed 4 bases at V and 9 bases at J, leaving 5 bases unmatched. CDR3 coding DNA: TGCGCCAGCAGCGCCGGGACAGGGGGCGTTGAGCAGTTCTTC. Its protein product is CASSAGTGGVEQFF.

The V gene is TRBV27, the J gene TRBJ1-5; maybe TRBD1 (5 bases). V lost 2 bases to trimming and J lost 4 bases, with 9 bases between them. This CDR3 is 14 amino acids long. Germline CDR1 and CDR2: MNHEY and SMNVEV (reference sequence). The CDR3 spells CASSLRGGNQPQHF. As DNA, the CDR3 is TGTGCCAGCAGTTTACGGGGGGGAAATCAGCCCCAGCATTTT.

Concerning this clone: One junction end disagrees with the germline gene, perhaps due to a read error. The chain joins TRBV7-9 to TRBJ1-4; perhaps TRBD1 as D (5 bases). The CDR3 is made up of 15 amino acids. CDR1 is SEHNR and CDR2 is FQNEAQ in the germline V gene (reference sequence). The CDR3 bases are TGTTCCAGCAGCTTAACCGGGGGAGCTAATGAAAAACTGTTTTTT. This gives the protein CSSSLTGGANEKLFF.

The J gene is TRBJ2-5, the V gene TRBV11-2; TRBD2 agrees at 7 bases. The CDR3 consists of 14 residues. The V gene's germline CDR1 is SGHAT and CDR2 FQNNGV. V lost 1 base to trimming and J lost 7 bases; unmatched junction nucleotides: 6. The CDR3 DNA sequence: TGTGCCAGCAGCTTAGTAGGCAGGGAGGGGACCCAGTACTTC. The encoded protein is CASSLVGREGTQYF.

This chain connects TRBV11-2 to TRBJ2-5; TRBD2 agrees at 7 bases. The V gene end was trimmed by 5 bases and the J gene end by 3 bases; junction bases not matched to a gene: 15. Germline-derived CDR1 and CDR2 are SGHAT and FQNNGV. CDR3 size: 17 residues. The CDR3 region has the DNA TGTGCCAGCAGCCAAAAGGGCGGCGGGGGAATAGAAGAGACCCAGTACTTC. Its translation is CASSQKGGGGIEETQYF.

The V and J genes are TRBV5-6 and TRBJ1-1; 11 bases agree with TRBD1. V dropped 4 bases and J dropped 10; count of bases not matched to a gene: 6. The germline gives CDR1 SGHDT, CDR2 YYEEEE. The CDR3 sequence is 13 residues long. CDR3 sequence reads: CASSKDRGQGAFF. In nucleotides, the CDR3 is TGTGCCAGCAGCAAGGACAGGGGGCAAGGAGCTTTCTTT. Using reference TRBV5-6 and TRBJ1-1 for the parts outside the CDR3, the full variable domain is DAGVTQSPTHLIKTRGQQVTLRCSPKSGHDTVSWYQQALGQGPQFIFQYYEEEERQRGNFPDRFSGHQFPNYSSELNVNALLLGDSALYLCASSKDRGQGAFFGQGTRLTVV.

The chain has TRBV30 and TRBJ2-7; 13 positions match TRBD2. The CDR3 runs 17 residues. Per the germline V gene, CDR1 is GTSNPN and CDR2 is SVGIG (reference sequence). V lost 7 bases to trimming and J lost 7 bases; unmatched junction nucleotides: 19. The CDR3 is CAYATGLAGRPSGEQYF. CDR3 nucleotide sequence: TGTGCCTACGCCACGGGACTAGCGGGGCGCCCATCGGGGGAGCAGTACTTC.

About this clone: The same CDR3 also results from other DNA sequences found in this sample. The CDR3 DNA sequence: TGTGCCAGCAGTTTACAGGGGTACGAGCAGTACTTC. Translated, it gives CASSLQGYEQYF. J is TRBJ2-7 and V is TRBV28; D may be TRBD1 (6 bases). The V end lost 2 bases, the J end lost 4 bases, and 6 bases lay between the germline ends. This CDR3 spans 12 amino acids. The germline CDR1 and CDR2 sequences are MDHEN and SYDVKM.

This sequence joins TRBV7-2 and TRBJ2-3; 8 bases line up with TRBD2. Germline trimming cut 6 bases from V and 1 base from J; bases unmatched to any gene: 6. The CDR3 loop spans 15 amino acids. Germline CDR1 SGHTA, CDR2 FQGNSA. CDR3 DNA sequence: TGTGCCAGCAGGGGGGAAGCGGGGGGCACAGATACGCAGTATTTT. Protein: CASRGEAGGTDTQYF. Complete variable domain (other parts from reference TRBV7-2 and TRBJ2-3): GAGVSQSPSNKVTEKGKDVELRCDPISGHTALYWYRQSLGQGLEFLIYFQGNSAPDKSGLPSDRFSAERTGGSVSTLTIQRTQQEDSAVYLCASRGEAGGTDTQYFGPGTRLTVL.

CDR3 sequence: CASRLTGNSNTEAFF. The CDR3 region has the DNA TGCGCCAGCAGATTGACAGGGAACTCGAACACTGAAGCTTTCTTT. The V call is TRBV4-3, the J call TRBJ1-1, with TRBD1 identical over 7 bases. CDR1 and CDR2 (germline): LGHNA, YSLEER. This CDR3 is 15 amino acids long. Trimming cost V 6 bases and J 1 base; bases outside gene matches: 8.